This entry is about one T cell receptor beta chain. The data belong to a study of T cell changes during pregnancy in multiple sclerosis. Sequencing used immunoSEQ multiplex PCR; TCRdb keeps in-frame clones, though not all of them. Of under 80,000 clones listed, approximately 91% were seen once; the top ten hold less than 2%. Germline V gene data show CDR1 as MDHEN and CDR2 as SYDVKM. With V trimmed by 6 bases and J by 7 bases, 6 bases remained unmatched. CDR3 size: 15 residues. Here the sequenced sample was peripheral blood, taken in the first trimester of pregnancy. This TCR was sampled from a female donor with multiple sclerosis, enrolled in a pregnancy study. The genes are TRBV28 and TRBJ2-3; 14 nucleotides match TRBD2. CDR3 loop: CASSSGTSGSYTQYF. CDR3 nucleotide sequence: TGTGCCAGCAGCTCCGGGACTAGCGGGAGTTATACGCAGTATTTT.